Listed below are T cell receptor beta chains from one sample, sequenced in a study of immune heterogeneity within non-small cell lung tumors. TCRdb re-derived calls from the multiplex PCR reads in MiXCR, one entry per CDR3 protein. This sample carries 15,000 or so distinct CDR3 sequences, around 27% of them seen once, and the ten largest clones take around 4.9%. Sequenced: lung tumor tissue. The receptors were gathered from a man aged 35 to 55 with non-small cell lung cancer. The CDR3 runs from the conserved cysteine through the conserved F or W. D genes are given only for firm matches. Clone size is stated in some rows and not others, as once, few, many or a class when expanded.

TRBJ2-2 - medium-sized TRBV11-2 TGTGCCAGCAGCCCCGGGGGCCAGGGGGAGCTGTTTTTT CASSPGGQGELFF
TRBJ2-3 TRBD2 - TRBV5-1 TGCGCCAGCAGCTTAGCGGGAGGGCCTGATACGCAGTATTTT CASSLAGGPDTQYF
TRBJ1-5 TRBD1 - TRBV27 TGTGCCAGCAGTTTCCGAGGACAGGGCCCTTATAGCAATCAGCCCCGGCATTTT CASSFRGQGPYSNQPRHF
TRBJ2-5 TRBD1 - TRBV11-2 TGTGCCAGCAGCCCCCTGGCGAGGGGGCCTCTCCAAGAGACCCAGTACTTC CASSPLARGPLQETQYF
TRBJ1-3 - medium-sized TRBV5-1 TGCGCCAGCAGTATGCCTGGAAACACCATATATTTT CASSMPGNTIYF
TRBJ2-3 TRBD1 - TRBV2 TGTGCCAACAGCCGTCCGGGACAGGGGAGCACAGATACGCAGTATTTT CANSRPGQGSTDTQYF
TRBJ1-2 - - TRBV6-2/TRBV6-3 TGTGCCAGCAGCAGACCAGGAGTTAACTATCGCTACACCTTC CASSRPGVNYRYTF
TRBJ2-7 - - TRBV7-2 TGTGCCAGCAGCGGACGGACGGTGACCTGCGAGCAGTACTTC CASSGRTVTCEQYF
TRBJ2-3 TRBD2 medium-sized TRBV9 TGTGCCAGCAGCGTAGGGGAGGGACCCACAGATACGCAGTATTTT CASSVGEGPTDTQYF
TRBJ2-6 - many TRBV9 TGTGCCAGCAGCGTAGGGTTGACGGCCTGGCGGGGTGGGGCCAACGTCCTGACTTTC CASSVGLTAWRGGANVLTF
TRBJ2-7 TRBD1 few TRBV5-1 TGCGCCAGCAGGCCCGGGACAGTGAACTACGAGCAGTACTTC CASRPGTVNYEQYF
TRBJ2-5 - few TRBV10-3 TGTGCCATCATGGACTCAGGTCCGTCGGAGACCCAGTACTTC CAIMDSGPSETQYF
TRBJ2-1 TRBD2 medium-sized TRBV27 TGTGCCAGCAGTTCGCTGCGGGGACTAGGAAGGGATGAGCAGTTCTTC CASSSLRGLGRDEQFF
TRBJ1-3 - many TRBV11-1 TGTGCCATAGGAGCTGACACCTCTGGAAACACCATATATTTT CAIGADTSGNTIYF
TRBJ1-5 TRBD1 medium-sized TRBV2 TGTGCCAGCTCGGGACAGGGGACCTATCAGCCCCAGCATTTT CASSGQGTYQPQHF
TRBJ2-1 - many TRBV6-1 TGTGCCGCACAGCGGTCTTTCTCCTACAATGAGCAGTTCTTC CAAQRSFSYNEQFF
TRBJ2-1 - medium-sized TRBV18 TGTGCCAGCTCACCGGGACCCGCCAGAGGCCAGTTCTTC CASSPGPARGQFF
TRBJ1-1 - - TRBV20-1 TGCAGTGCTAGAGGCCCCACTGAAGATTTCTTT CSARGPTEDFF
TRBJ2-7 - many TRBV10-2 TGCGCCAGCAGCATAGTCTACGAGCAGTACTTC CASSIVYEQYF
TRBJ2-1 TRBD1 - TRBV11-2 TGTGCCAGCAGCCCAGACAGGGGTTCCTACAATGAGCAGTTCTTC CASSPDRGSYNEQFF
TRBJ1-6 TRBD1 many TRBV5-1 TGCGCCAGCGCGCCGGGGGACAGGGTTAATTCACCCCTCCACTTT CASAPGDRVNSPLHF
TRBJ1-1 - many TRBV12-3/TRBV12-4 TGTGCCAGCAGTTGGGACTTTGGGGGGACTGAAGCTTTCTTT CASSWDFGGTEAFF
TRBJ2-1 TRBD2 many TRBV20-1 TGCAGTGCTAAATATAGCGGGGTCTTGAATGAGCAGTTCTTC CSAKYSGVLNEQFF
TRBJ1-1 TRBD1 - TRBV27 TGTGCCAGCAGTTTATCAGGGGGCGGGAGTCGGACTGAAGCTTTCTTT CASSLSGGGSRTEAFF
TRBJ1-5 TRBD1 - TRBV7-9 TGTGCCAGCAGCTTAGGAGGGACAGACGCAATCAGCCAGCATTTT CASSLGGTDAISQHF
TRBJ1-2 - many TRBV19 TGTGCCAGTAGTATCGGGACCCTTTATGGCTACACCTTC CASSIGTLYGYTF
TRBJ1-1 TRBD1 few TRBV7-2 TGTGCCAGCAGCTCACAACAGGGGAAGATCACTGAAGCTTTCTTT CASSSQQGKITEAFF
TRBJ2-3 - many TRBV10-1 TGCGCCACAGCGAGGAGTACAGTCGCTGCGTCGATCCTGTATTTT CATARSTVAASILYF
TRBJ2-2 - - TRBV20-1 TGCAGTGCTAGAGATCCCCAGAAGGGAGGACCAGCCGGGGAGCTGTTTTTT CSARDPQKGGPAGELFF
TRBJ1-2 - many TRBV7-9 TGTGCCAGCAGCTTCCCCGGGTATGGCTACACCTTC CASSFPGYGYTF